The subject of this entry is one T cell receptor beta chain. This sample was included in a study of resident and recirculating memory T cells in vitiligo. J lost 9 bases, V lost 3 bases, and 1 base had no gene match. The CDR3 has 14 amino acids. Per the germline V gene, CDR1 is LNHDA and CDR2 is SQIVND (reference sequence). Profiled with immunoSEQ multiplex PCR; TCRdb holds only in-frame clones, not every one. The sample includes around 43,000 clones, about nine tenths of them seen just once. The sample taken for sequencing was blood. The sequence derives from a male donor with vitiligo. The gene calls are TRBV19 and TRBJ2-3; 15 bases match TRBD2. The CDR3 nucleotides are TGTGCCAGTAGTATGGGGACTAGCGGGGGGACGCAGTATTTT. This codes for CASSMGTSGGTQYF.